The 12 T cell receptor beta chains in this list originate from one sample, sequenced in a study of blood T cell repertoires in COVID-19. Generated by immunoSEQ multiplex PCR, the TCRdb table keeps only in-frame clones and is missing some. The sample includes 50,000 or so clones, 85% to 90% of them seen just once. The material sequenced was peripheral blood. Source of these receptors: a man aged 65 to 85 with acute or convalescent COVID-19.

V and J are TRBV9 and TRBJ2-7; D is possibly TRBD1 (5 bases). CDR3 length: 19 amino acids. Trimming removed 2 bases at V and 4 bases at J, with 28 bases between. Germline-derived CDR1 and CDR2 are SGDLS and YYNGEE. The CDR3 sequence: CASSVPPRRRDPREYEQYV. The CDR3 nucleotides read TGTGCCAGCAGCGTTCCCCCGAGACGCAGGGATCCGAGAGAATACGAGCAGTACGTC.

The chain carries TRBV5-4 and TRBJ2-3, with TRBD2 as a possible D gene (5 bases). Germline-derived CDR1 and CDR2 are SGHNT and YYREEE (reference sequence). The CDR3 has 15 residues. V shed 2 bases and J shed 3 bases, with 13 bases lying between them. CDR3 in DNA: TGTGCCAGCAGCTTCAGTGGGAGTGGAACAGATACGCAGTATTTT. Protein: CASSFSGSGTDTQYF. Drawing the rest from reference TRBV5-4 and TRBJ2-3, the complete variable domain is ETGVTQSPTHLIKTRGQQVTLRCSSQSGHNTVSWYQQALGQGPQFIFQYYREEENGRGNFPPRFSGLQFPNYSSELNVNALELDDSALYLCASSFSGSGTDTQYFGPGTRLTVL.

The chain carries TRBV29-1 and TRBJ1-1; 8 bases agree with TRBD1. Germline V gene lookup returns CDR1 SQVTM and CDR2 ANQGSEA. V shed 8 bases, J shed 9 bases, and the junction held 20 bases outside the gene matches. The CDR3 has 15 residues. CDR3 sequence reads: CSTGTGSLDFTKAFF. The DNA of the CDR3 is TGCAGCACTGGGACAGGATCCCTAGACTTTACTAAAGCTTTCTTT.

The genes are TRBV7-9 and TRBJ1-5, with D perhaps matching TRBD1 (5 bases). V shed 2 bases and J shed 5 bases, with 7 bases lying between them. The CDR3 sequence is 13 residues long. CDR1 and CDR2 from the germline V gene are SEHNR and FQNEAQ (reference sequence). CDR3 in amino acids: CASSLQGYQPQHF. CDR3 DNA: TGTGCCAGCAGCTTACAGGGTTATCAGCCCCAGCATTTT.

In the case of this clone: The junction departs from germline at one end; a sequencing error may be responsible. J is TRBJ1-2 and V is TRBV19; 9 nucleotides match TRBD1. The CDR3 runs 12 residues. The V gene's germline CDR1 is LNHDA and CDR2 SQIVND (reference sequence). The CDR3 DNA reads TGTGCCAGTAGTGTCAGACAGGGGGACGACCACTTC. It translates to CASSVRQGDDHF. Using reference TRBV19 and TRBJ1-2 for the parts outside the CDR3, the full variable domain is DGGITQSPKYLFRKEGQNVTLSCEQNLNHDAMYWYRQDPGQGLRLIYYSQIVNDFQKGDIAEGYSVSREKKESFPLTVTSAQKNPTAFYLCASSVRQGDDHFGSGTRLTVV.

The chain couples TRBV24-1 to TRBJ2-5, with TRBD1 matching over 11 bases. This CDR3 is 16 amino acids long. CDR1 and CDR2 (germline): KGHDR, SFDVKD. V dropped 3 bases and J dropped 2; count of bases not matched to a gene: 4. CDR3 nucleotide sequence: TGTGCCACCAGTGATGCGGGACAGGGGGGTCAAGAGACCCAGTACTTC. Translated: CATSDAGQGGQETQYF.

This clone was seen just once. J is TRBJ1-5 and V is TRBV4-1; 7 positions agree with TRBD1. This CDR3 is built from 16 residues. Germline V gene data show CDR1 as MGHRA and CDR2 as YSYEKL. V gave up 0 bases and J gave up 2 bases; unmatched junction bases: 4. As DNA, the CDR3 is TGCGCCAGCAGCCAAGAAAGGGGGCTTGGCAATCAGCCCCAGCATTTT. Translation: CASSQERGLGNQPQHF.

In its sample, this clone was seen once. The V gene is TRBV28, the J gene TRBJ1-1; 8 nucleotides line up with TRBD1. This CDR3 comprises 14 residues. The trim removed 5 bases at V and 4 bases at J, leaving 6 bases unmatched. Germline-derived CDR1 and CDR2 are MDHEN and SYDVKM. The CDR3 protein is CASSPSDRVTEAFF. Here the CDR3 DNA reads TGTGCCAGCAGTCCCTCGGACAGGGTCACTGAAGCTTTCTTT.

J is TRBJ2-1 and V is TRBV11-3, with 10 bases matching TRBD2. V gave up 0 bases and J gave up 4 bases; unmatched junction bases: 9. This CDR3 has 18 residues. CDR1 is SGHNT, CDR2 YENEEA, per germline. DNA for the CDR3: TGTGCCAGCAGCTTAGATAGGCTAGCGGGGGAGACATACAATGAGCAGTTCTTC. Translating gives CASSLDRLAGETYNEQFF.

The V and J genes are TRBV19 and TRBJ1-5; D is perhaps TRBD1 (5 bases). Germline V gene sequence: CDR1 LNHDA, CDR2 SQIVND (reference sequence). This CDR3 has 15 residues. V was trimmed by 7 bases and J by 3 bases, leaving 16 bases between them. CDR3 bases: TGTGCCAGTAAAGGGGAGGCCGGCTCCAATCAGCCCCAGCATTTT. Its translation is CASKGEAGSNQPQHF.

V is TRBV20-1 and J is TRBJ2-4; D not resolved. CDR3 length: 13 amino acids. The germline CDR1 and CDR2 sequences are DFQATT and SNEGSKA (reference sequence). V shed 3 bases and J shed 3 bases, with 9 bases lying between them. CDR3 nucleotides: TGCAGTGCTAGTGTGACAAGCAAAAACATTCAGTACTTC. Protein product: CSASVTSKNIQYF.

The V call is TRBV18, the J call TRBJ1-5, with 7 bases aligning to TRBD1. Germline V gene lookup returns CDR1 KGHSH and CDR2 LQKENI. V shed 3 bases and J 8 bases; nucleotides not matched to a gene: 10. The CDR3 covers 15 residues. The CDR3 protein is CASSPGQPGWEPQHF. The CDR3 DNA follows: TGTGCCAGCTCACCGGGACAGCCCGGGTGGGAGCCCCAGCATTTT.